This TCR beta chain stems from a study of shared clonotypes between healthy human individuals. This CDR3 is built from 16 residues. Germline CDR1 reads SEHNR; CDR2 reads FQNEAQ (reference sequence). The V gene lost 2 bases and the J gene lost 6 bases, with 19 bases spanning the gap. The CD8 memory sample joined CD45RO+ cells and CCR7-negative CD45RA+ cells. Comments on this clone: Its matching antigen is unknown.

Whole-study results and caveats: Sorted-subset sequencing was shown by rarefaction to be incomplete despite large depth.

Deep was the level used in running the assay. Sequencing was performed with immunoSEQ multiplex PCR; in TCRdb, only in-frame clones are kept and a portion is missing. This repertoire shows about 380,000 clones, approximately 97% found once; its top ten account for about 0.32%. Sequenced input: memory CD8+ T cells sorted from blood. The subset denotes: CD45RO+ cells pooled with CCR7-negative TemRA cells. This clonotype was sampled from a man between 25 and 39 years old in good health. The chain employs TRBV7-9 and TRBJ1-2, with D perhaps matching TRBD1 (5 bases). For the CDR3, the DNA is TGTGCCAGCAGCTTATTGGTCAGGGCCTCTCTAAATGGCTACACCTTC. It is translated as CASSLLVRASLNGYTF.